A selection of T cell receptor beta chains follows, all from one sample in a study of cytomegalovirus exposure and HLA in healthy donors. Profiling relied on immunoSEQ multiplex PCR, and the TCRdb table lists in-frame clones only, not all of them. Here the sample spans roughly 150,000 clones, roughly 72% being singletons. The sample comprised PBMCs. These receptors were taken from a man aged 35-49 years in good health and CMV-seronegative. Each CDR3 is given with its conserved first and last residue. A D gene is named only where the DNA matches it firmly. Size values are once, few and many counts, or a class for expanded clones, and some rows have none.

>-|TRBV30|TRBJ2-5|-
CAWTAGETQYF
TGTGCCTGGACCGCGGGAGAGACCCAGTACTTC
>-|TRBV9|TRBJ1-5|TRBD1
CASSPGQYSNQPQHF
TGTGCCAGCAGCCCGGGACAGTATAGCAATCAGCCCCAGCATTTT
>few|TRBV28|TRBJ1-5|TRBD1
CASSTRDRGNQPQHF
TGTGCCAGCAGTACCAGGGACAGGGGCAATCAGCCCCAGCATTTT
>-|TRBV19|TRBJ2-7|-
CAGVGGSNSYEQYF
TGTGCCGGGGTGGGGGGATCTAACTCCTACGAGCAGTACTTC
>-|TRBV10-3|TRBJ1-5|TRBD1
CAISERGGTGDQPQHF
TGTGCCATCAGTGAGCGTGGCGGGACAGGGGATCAGCCCCAGCATTTT
>-|TRBV7-2|TRBJ1-1|-
CASSALGVAEAFF
TGTGCCAGCAGCGCTCTAGGGGTGGCTGAAGCTTTCTTT
>-|TRBV27|TRBJ1-2|TRBD1
CASSLGQGSYTF
TGTGCCAGCAGTCTCGGACAGGGGAGCTACACCTTC
>-|TRBV19|TRBJ2-3|-
CASSVGRGTQYF
TGTGCCAGTAGTGTGGGGAGGGGGACGCAGTATTTT
>-|TRBV13|TRBJ2-7|TRBD2
CASSPGLAGGNEQYF
TGTGCCAGCAGCCCCGGACTAGCGGGAGGCAACGAGCAGTACTTC
>-|TRBV7-8|TRBJ1-1|TRBD1
CASSYARDRGPNTEAFF
TGTGCCAGCAGCTATGCCCGGGACAGGGGGCCGAACACTGAAGCTTTCTTT
>-|TRBV5-1|TRBJ1-4|TRBD1
CASSLGQGAEKLFF
TGCGCCAGCAGCTTAGGACAGGGGGCTGAAAAACTGTTTTTT
>-|TRBV7-2|TRBJ1-1|-
CASSLGTPSYTEAFF
TGTGCCAGCAGCTTAGGGACTCCTTCCTACACTGAAGCTTTCTTT
>-|TRBV20-1|TRBJ2-3|-
CSASVINTQYF
TGCAGTGCTTCCGTTATAAATACGCAGTATTTT
>-|TRBV15|TRBJ1-2|-
CATSRDRGNRRDGYTF
TGTGCCACCAGCAGAGATCGAGGGAACCGGAGGGATGGCTACACCTTC
>-|TRBV7-9|TRBJ2-1|-
CASSLSGARWNEQFF
TGTGCCAGCAGTCTATCTGGGGCTAGATGGAATGAGCAGTTCTTC
>-|TRBV4-1|TRBJ2-5|-
CASSLTLVAQETQYF
TGCGCCAGCAGCCTCACCCTCGTGGCCCAAGAGACCCAGTACTTC
>-|TRBV18|TRBJ1-1|TRBD1
CASSLGQGSIGTEAFF
TGTGCCAGCTCACTCGGACAGGGGAGTATTGGCACTGAAGCTTTCTTT
>few|TRBV7-2|TRBJ2-3|-
CASSSSLDTQYF
TGTGCCAGCAGCTCGTCCTTGGATACGCAGTATTTT
>-|TRBV7-9|TRBJ2-1|-
CASSLEQSYNEQFF
TGTGCCAGCAGCTTAGAGCAATCCTACAATGAGCAGTTCTTC
>once|TRBV2|TRBJ1-1|TRBD1
CASSREGARAFF
TGTGCCAGCAGTCGAGAGGGGGCGCGGGCTTTCTTT
>once|TRBV4-2|TRBJ1-1|-
CASKGDGGTEAFF
TGTGCCAGCAAAGGGGACGGGGGGACTGAAGCTTTCTTT
>-|TRBV5-4|TRBJ1-5|TRBD1
CASSLAGGQPQHF
TGTGCCAGCAGCTTAGCAGGGGGTCAGCCCCAGCATTTT
>-|TRBV27|TRBJ1-1|TRBD1
CASRGQGATEAFF
TGTGCCAGCAGGGGGCAGGGGGCCACTGAAGCTTTCTTT
>-|TRBV5-1|TRBJ1-4|TRBD1
CASSLAGQGNEKLFF
TGCGCCAGCAGCTTGGCGGGACAGGGAAATGAAAAACTGTTTTTT
>-|TRBV4-2|TRBJ2-7|-
CASSLPTYEQYF
TGTGCCAGCAGCCTCCCAACCTACGAGCAGTACTTC
>-|TRBV5-6|TRBJ1-1|TRBD1
CASSRDRAEAFF
TGTGCCAGCAGCCGGGACAGGGCTGAAGCTTTCTTT
>-|TRBV30|TRBJ1-1|-
CAWSPGTTNTEAFF
TGTGCCTGGAGCCCCGGGACAACGAACACTGAAGCTTTCTTT
>-|TRBV7-9|TRBJ1-2|TRBD1
CASSLSTGVPYGYTF
TGTGCCAGCAGCCTTTCCACAGGGGTCCCCTATGGCTACACCTTC
>-|TRBV7-6|TRBJ1-2|-
CASTVNEGDGYTF
TGTGCCAGCACCGTTAATGAGGGGGATGGCTACACCTTC
>-|TRBV10-3|TRBJ1-1|-
CAISPTGVRRPEAFF
TGTGCCATCAGTCCTACGGGGGTGAGAAGGCCTGAAGCTTTCTTT
>-|TRBV27|TRBJ1-4|-
CASGPEAPEKLFF
TGTGCCAGTGGGCCGGAGGCCCCTGAAAAACTGTTTTTT
>once|TRBV19|TRBJ1-1|TRBD1
CASSSRTGGGREAFF
TGTGCCAGTAGTTCTCGAACAGGGGGCGGGCGTGAAGCTTTCTTT
>-|TRBV9|TRBJ2-1|TRBD2
CASSVGGSIYNEQFF
TGTGCCAGCAGCGTAGGCGGGAGCATATACAATGAGCAGTTCTTC
>-|TRBV10-3|TRBJ2-1|-
CAISEALAGGEQFF
TGTGCCATCAGTGAGGCCCTCGCGGGCGGAGAGCAGTTCTTC
>-|TRBV6-1|TRBJ1-5|-
CASSALGGRQPQHF
TGTGCCAGCAGTGCTCTCGGCGGGCGTCAGCCCCAGCATTTT
>-|TRBV27|TRBJ1-1|-
CASSLQGYTEAFF
TGTGCCAGCAGTTTACAGGGTTACACTGAAGCTTTCTTT
>-|TRBV27|TRBJ1-6|-
CASREGSRNSPLHF
TGTGCCAGCAGGGAGGGCTCTCGAAATTCACCCCTCCACTTT
>-|TRBV5-6|TRBJ1-6|-
CASSFRGYNSPLHF
TGTGCCAGCAGCTTTCGGGGGTACAATTCACCCCTCCACTTT
>-|TRBV6-1|TRBJ1-5|TRBD1
CASSVGQGDSQPQHF
TGTGCCAGCAGCGTCGGACAGGGAGATAGTCAGCCCCAGCATTTT
>-|TRBV6-1|TRBJ1-5|TRBD1
CASTTRDRAAQPQHF
TGTGCCAGCACCACGAGAGACAGGGCGGCCCAGCCCCAGCATTTT
>-|TRBV7-6|TRBJ2-1|TRBD2
CASSHRAGAYNEQFF
TGTGCCAGCAGCCACAGAGCGGGAGCCTACAATGAGCAGTTCTTC
>-|TRBV7-8|TRBJ2-1|-
CASSPGHNEQFF
TGTGCCAGCAGTCCAGGGCACAATGAGCAGTTCTTC
>-|TRBV5-1|TRBJ1-2|-
CASSLVSQGFYGYTF
TGCGCCAGCAGCTTGGTCTCTCAGGGATTCTATGGCTACACCTTC
>-|TRBV6-5|TRBJ2-1|-
CASSLSGDYNEQFF
TGTGCCAGCAGCCTATCCGGGGACTACAATGAGCAGTTCTTC
>-|TRBV27|TRBJ2-7|TRBD2
CASSDLAGHYEQYF
TGTGCCAGCTCCGACTTAGCGGGACACTACGAGCAGTACTTC
>-|TRBV25-1|TRBJ1-6|-
CASSETGPTNSPLHF
TGTGCCAGCAGTGAAACAGGGCCCACGAATTCACCCCTCCACTTT
>-|TRBV4-2|TRBJ2-3|-
CASSLLGLSLTDTQYF
TGTGCCAGCAGCCTTCTGGGACTTTCCCTCACAGATACGCAGTATTTT
>-|TRBV5-4|TRBJ2-1|TRBD2
CASSLATSGRGNEQFF
TGTGCCAGCAGCTTGGCGACTAGCGGGAGGGGGAATGAGCAGTTCTTC
>-|TRBV28|TRBJ1-2|-
CASSLLVVTAGPNGYTF
TGTGCCAGCAGTTTATTGGTAGTAACAGCCGGCCCTAATGGCTACACCTTC
>-|TRBV7-2|TRBJ2-1|TRBD2
CASSSLAGSYNEQFF
TGTGCCAGCAGCTCCTTAGCGGGTTCCTACAATGAGCAGTTCTTC
>few|TRBV6-5|TRBJ1-2|-
CASSYGGADGYTF
TGTGCCAGCTCCTACGGAGGGGCGGATGGCTACACCTTC